The 29 T cell receptor beta chains below come from one sample, sequenced in a study of radiation and T cells in renal cell carcinoma. TCRdb's table, derived via immunoSEQ multiplex PCR, lists solely in-frame clones and lacks some. The sample yields 20,000 or so clones, roughly 53% seen once. Treatment meaning: treatment-naive control, cytoreductive nephrectomy. Sample: tumor tissue, taken from a patient whose treatment was nephrectomy without radiotherapy. These receptors all come from a human donor with renal cell carcinoma.

This chain links TRBV5-1 with TRBJ1-1; D unclear. The CDR3 is 15 residues long. V dropped 0 bases and J dropped 1 base, with 10 bases sitting between them. Germline CDR1 is SGHRS and CDR2 is YFSETQ. CDR3 protein: CASSLVEGWNTEAFF. The CDR3 DNA reads as TGCGCCAGCAGCTTGGTCGAGGGTTGGAACACTGAAGCTTTCTTT.

V usage is TRBV12-5 and J usage is TRBJ2-3; D is perhaps TRBD1 (8 bases). In germline, CDR1 is LGHNT, CDR2 FRNRAP. V lost 1 base, J lost 3 bases, and 20 bases lay in between. The CDR3 runs to 18 residues. CDR3 loop: CASGLGTGLGLNTDTQYF. Here the CDR3 DNA reads TGTGCTAGTGGTTTGGGGACAGGGCTGGGACTAAATACAGATACGCAGTATTTT.

This clone was observed a few times. The CDR3 spells CASSPTVTMNTEAFF. In DNA form, the CDR3 reads TGTGCCAGCAGCCCGACAGTTACCATGAACACTGAAGCTTTCTTT. This rearrangement joins TRBV7-2 to TRBJ1-1; D is possibly TRBD1 (5 bases). The V end lost 5 bases, the J end lost 0 bases, and 13 bases lay between the germline ends. Germline-derived CDR1 and CDR2 are SGHTA and FQGNSA. There are 15 residues in the CDR3.

The rearrangement joins TRBV6-1 to TRBJ2-5; no clear D. With 5 bases removed from V and 0 bases from J, the gap between germline ends came to 10 bases. CDR3 size: 14 residues. Germline V gene lookup returns CDR1 MNHNS and CDR2 SASEGT. DNA of the CDR3: TGTGCCAGCAGTAGAACCTTGTACCAAGAGACCCAGTACTTC. Amino acids: CASSRTLYQETQYF.

The J gene is TRBJ2-5, the V gene TRBV6-6, with D possibly TRBD2 on 6 matching bases. The better agreement between TRBJ2-7 and the DNA end casts doubt on the J call. The CDR3 contains 14 residues. CDR1 MNHNY and CDR2 SVGAGI come from the germline V gene (reference sequence). CDR3 in amino acids: CASSSPGRNYEQYF. The CDR3 DNA reads as TGTGCCAGCAGTTCCCCCGGGAGAAACTACGAGCAGTACTTC.

This rearrangement joins TRBV2 to TRBJ1-5, with D maybe TRBD1 (5 bases). CDR3 length: 12 residues. Germline V gives CDR1 SNHLY, CDR2 FYNNEI. V lost 9 bases and J 6 bases, leaving 12 bases between the germline ends. CDR3 in amino acids: CASRGGAQPQHF. As DNA, the CDR3 is TGTGCCAGTCGTGGCGGGGCTCAGCCCCAGCATTTT.

The chain is built from TRBV18 and TRBJ2-3, with 7 bases identical to TRBD1. V shed 3 bases and J 12 bases; nucleotides not matched to a gene: 12. The length of the CDR3 is 14 residues. CDR1 is KGHSH and CDR2 is LQKENI in the germline V gene. The CDR3 DNA reads TGTGCCAGCTCACCGCCCGGTGAGGGGGCCCCCCAGTATTTT. Amino acid sequence: CASSPPGEGAPQYF.

The CDR3 DNA reads TGTGCCAGCGGGGCGGGGCACGGCTATGGCTACACCTTC. This sequence encodes CASGAGHGYGYTF. The chain is built from TRBV19 and TRBJ1-2, with a possible D match to TRBD1 (5 bases). CDR3 size: 13 residues. The V end lost 9 bases, the J end lost 4 bases, and 15 bases lay between the germline ends. Germline V CDR1 and CDR2: LNHDA, SQIVND (reference sequence).

On this clone: Other DNA sequences from this sample encode an identical CDR3 as well. The chain joins TRBV6-5 to TRBJ1-1, with TRBD1 matching over 9 bases. There are 14 residues in the CDR3. Germline trimming cut 6 bases from V and 4 bases from J; bases unmatched to any gene: 6. CDR1 MNHEY and CDR2 SVGAGI come from the germline V gene. The CDR3 is CASSLRQGGTEAFF. The CDR3 DNA reads as TGTGCCAGCAGCCTACGACAGGGGGGCACTGAAGCTTTCTTT.

The chain has TRBV7-8 and TRBJ2-6; maybe TRBD1 (5 bases). The CDR3 length is 15 residues. Germline CDR1 is SGHVS and CDR2 is FQNEAQ. The V end lost 7 bases, the J end lost 0 bases, and 10 bases lay between the germline ends. The CDR3 region has the DNA TGTGCCAGCAACCCGGACATCTCTGGGGCCAACGTCCTGACTTTC. Translated, it gives CASNPDISGANVLTF.

V usage is TRBV11-2 and J usage is TRBJ1-3; possibly TRBD1 for D (5 bases). Germline CDR1 SGHAT, CDR2 FQNNGV. This CDR3 comprises 15 residues. With 5 bases removed from V and 4 bases from J, the gap between germline ends came to 15 bases. The CDR3 bases are TGTGCCAGCAGCCTTTCTGGGGCGCCCGGAAACACCATATATTTT. Amino acids: CASSLSGAPGNTIYF.

With regard to this clone: Its ends do not fully match the called genes, so a read error is possible. The V and J genes are TRBV7-3 and TRBJ2-3; 9 positions match TRBD1. This CDR3 has 14 amino acids. Per germline, CDR1 SGHTA and CDR2 FQGTGA. CDR3: CASSRQGGTDTQYF. DNA of the CDR3: TGTGCCAGCAGCCGACAGGGGGGCACCGATACGCAGTATTTT.

The gene calls are TRBV19 and TRBJ1-1; no definite D call. Trimming cost V 6 bases and J 3 bases, with 8 bases left between them. This CDR3 comprises 12 residues. The germline gives CDR1 LNHDA, CDR2 SQIVND (reference sequence). CDR3 loop: CASRWGDTEAFF. Here the CDR3 DNA reads TGTGCCAGTAGGTGGGGAGACACTGAAGCTTTCTTT.

This clone is medium-sized in the sample. This sequence joins TRBV4-3 and TRBJ1-1; D is perhaps TRBD1 (6 bases). The CDR3 has 15 amino acids. Germline V gives CDR1 LGHNA, CDR2 YSLEER. Trimming removed 4 bases at V and 5 bases at J, with 17 bases between. The CDR3 region is CASSLEGGARTEAFF. The CDR3 DNA is TGCGCCAGCAGCCTAGAAGGGGGGGCGAGGACTGAAGCTTTCTTT.

In its sample, this clone ranks as medium-sized. The chain uses TRBV7-2 and TRBJ2-2; 7 bases are shared with TRBD1. With V trimmed by 4 bases and J by 1 base, 9 bases remained unmatched. CDR3 size: 17 residues. The germline CDR1 and CDR2 sequences are SGHTA and FQGNSA. In DNA, the CDR3 is TGTGCCAGCAGCTCATACTTCCGGGACAGGAACACCGGGGAGCTGTTTTTT. It encodes CASSSYFRDRNTGELFF.

The chain has TRBV10-2 and TRBJ2-5; tentative D call: TRBD1 (5 bases). The CDR3 is made up of 13 amino acids. V lost 8 bases, J lost 1 base, and 11 bases lay in between. Germline values: CDR1 WSHSY, CDR2 SAAADI. Written as DNA, the CDR3 is TGCGCCAGCTCCCGACAGATCCAAGAGACCCAGTACTTC. Its translation: CASSRQIQETQYF.

The V gene is TRBV7-2, the J gene TRBJ2-7; D gene unclear. V was trimmed by 5 bases and J by 2 bases, leaving 4 bases between them. CDR1 is SGHTA and CDR2 is FQGNSA in the germline V gene. The CDR3 totals 11 residues. CDR3 loop: CASSVTYEQYF. In DNA form, the CDR3 reads TGTGCCAGCAGCGTCACCTACGAGCAGTACTTC. The complete variable domain, with remaining parts taken from reference TRBV7-2 and TRBJ2-7, reads GAGVSQSPSNKVTEKGKDVELRCDPISGHTALYWYRQSLGQGLEFLIYFQGNSAPDKSGLPSDRFSAERTGGSVSTLTIQRTQQEDSAVYLCASSVTYEQYFGPGTRLTVT.

Relative to its sample, this clone is medium-sized (0.01 to 0.1%). The chain uses TRBV4-1 and TRBJ1-2; D not certain. The V and J ends lost 1 base and 2 bases respectively, with 8 bases between them. Germline CDR1 MGHRA, CDR2 YSYEKL. There are 14 residues in the CDR3. As DNA, the CDR3 is TGCGCCAGCAGCCAAGTTGGGGTGAACTATGGCTACACCTTC. Its protein is CASSQVGVNYGYTF.

This sequence joins TRBV19 and TRBJ1-1, with D maybe TRBD1 (5 bases). The CDR3 totals 14 residues. CDR1 is LNHDA and CDR2 is SQIVND in the germline V gene (reference sequence). Trimming shortened V by 1 base and J by 6 bases, and 12 bases separated the two germline ends. The CDR3, as DNA: TGTGCCAGTAGTATAGGGACGGGGGACGCTGAAGCTTTCTTT. It specifies CASSIGTGDAEAFF.

A remark on this clone: Other DNA variants within this sample encode the same CDR3. V gene TRBV6-1 combines with J gene TRBJ1-1, with D uncertain. The length of the CDR3 is 14 residues. In germline, CDR1 is MNHNS, CDR2 SASEGT. V was pared by 1 base and J by 8 bases, with 14 bases between. DNA of the CDR3: TGTGCCAGCAGTGAAGGTGGAGGGAGGGTGGAAGCTTTCTTT. This gives the protein CASSEGGGRVEAFF.

This clone is termed medium-sized. V gene TRBV18 combines with J gene TRBJ2-3, with D possibly being TRBD2 (5 bases). The V gene's germline CDR1 is KGHSH and CDR2 LQKENI. The CDR3 sequence is 16 residues long. The ends were cut back, 5 bases at V and 1 base at J, with 16 bases in the middle. CDR3 residues: CASSTSGRGGTDTQYF. The CDR3 coding sequence is TGTGCCAGCTCAACTTCCGGACGGGGAGGCACAGATACGCAGTATTTT.

Comment on this clone: The junction differs from germline at one of its ends, possibly a read error. This chain uses TRBV18 with TRBJ2-7; D is ambiguous. This CDR3 is built from 14 residues. Germline loops: CDR1 KGHSH, CDR2 LQKENI. Here the CDR3 DNA reads TGTGCCAGCTCGCCACCGAGGCCCTTATACGAGCAGTACTTC. Translation gives CASSPPRPLYEQYF.

The chain carries TRBV12-5 and TRBJ1-3; no reliable D call. V lost 3 bases to trimming and J lost 6 bases, with 0 bases between them. Germline V gives CDR1 LGHNT, CDR2 FRNRAP. The CDR3 runs to 10 residues. CDR3: CASGLNTIYF. CDR3 DNA sequence: TGTGCTAGTGGTTTAAACACCATATATTTT.

This rearrangement joins TRBV5-1 to TRBJ2-1; D gene unclear. Germline V gives CDR1 SGHRS, CDR2 YFSETQ. The CDR3 sequence is 13 residues long. V was shortened by 0 bases and J by 2 bases, with 3 bases between the two germline ends. CDR3 amino acids: CASSLGAYNEQFF. The CDR3 coding sequence is TGCGCCAGCAGCTTGGGGGCCTACAATGAGCAGTTCTTC. Drawing the rest from reference TRBV5-1 and TRBJ2-1, the complete variable domain is KAGVTQTPRYLIKTRGQQVTLSCSPISGHRSVSWYQQTPGQGLQFLFEYFSETQRNKGNFPGRFSGRQFSNSRSEMNVSTLELGDSALYLCASSLGAYNEQFFGPGTRLTVL.

This chain uses TRBV9 with TRBJ2-7, with D maybe TRBD2 (6 bases). The CDR3 consists of 15 residues. Looked up from germline, CDR1 is SGDLS and CDR2 is YYNGEE. Trimming took off 4 bases at V and 2 bases at J, with 16 bases between the two ends. CDR3 sequence reads: CASSTGGSGTYEQYF. In DNA, the CDR3 is TGTGCCAGCAGCACTGGCGGTAGCGGAACCTACGAGCAGTACTTC.

There are a few counts of this clone. V usage is TRBV5-5 and J usage is TRBJ1-2; no clear D. Germline assignment: CDR1 SGHKS and CDR2 YYEKEE (reference sequence). Trimming pared 4 bases from V and 8 bases from J, leaving 15 bases between. This CDR3 is built from 13 residues. This chain's CDR3 is CASSTDVNYGYTF. CDR3 DNA sequence: TGTGCCAGCAGCACGGACGTGAATTACGGCTACACCTTC.

This clone was counted a few times. Other DNA variants within this sample encode the same CDR3. V is TRBV6-5 and J is TRBJ1-1, with TRBD1 matching over 9 bases. Germline V gene lookup returns CDR1 MNHEY and CDR2 SVGAGI. V was clipped by 6 bases and J by 4 bases; unmatched bases: 6. This CDR3 has 14 residues. CDR3 nucleotides: TGTGCCAGCAGCTTAAGACAGGGGGGCACTGAAGCTTTCTTT. It encodes CASSLRQGGTEAFF.

This chain uses TRBV5-6 with TRBJ2-7; the D is unclear. Deletions cut 0 bases from V and 7 bases from J, with 20 bases between. Germline values: CDR1 SGHDT, CDR2 YYEEEE. The CDR3 consists of 16 residues. For the CDR3, the DNA is TGTGCCAGCAGCTTGGCACGGATTACCACCCTACGGGAGCAGTACTTC. Translated: CASSLARITTLREQYF.

The chain joins TRBV30 to TRBJ1-1; 7 nucleotides line up with TRBD1. Germline lookup yields CDR1 GTSNPN and CDR2 SVGIG (reference sequence). The CDR3 covers 13 residues. V lost 8 bases and J lost 3; bases outside the gene matches: 9. The CDR3 bases are TGTGCCGGCCAGACAGGGAGGGACACTGAAGCTTTCTTT. This translates into CAGQTGRDTEAFF.